This T cell receptor (beta chain) originates from a study of shared clonotypes between healthy human individuals. Genomic DNA belonging to each subset was distributed in equal measure over several immunoSEQ plates. Per the original methods: ImmunoSEQ only sent back junction sequences with no quality scores, so filtering was done differently. Libraries were prepared by immunoSEQ multiplex PCR; TCRdb keeps only in-frame clonotypes and omits some of them. The DNA gave D and trimming, while V, J and clone size come from that table. The top ten hold 0.36% of the sample, which has some 2,500,000 clones, approximately 94% seen once. Trimming took 6 bases from V and 2 from J, leaving 16 bases between them. There are 15 residues in the CDR3. Looked up from germline, CDR1 is MRHNA and CDR2 is SNTAGT. The donors were adults (healthy and HIV-negative) with no recent acute infections or vaccinations.

The sequencing input was naive CD4+ T cells from PBMCs. Subset: CD45RA+ positively selected. This receptor was identified in a man aged 18-30 years in good health. Some clones in this sample may be carry-over from other donors' samples. V usage is TRBV6-4 and J usage is TRBJ1-1; no clear D. This chain's CDR3 is CASRPREGSNTEAFF. The CDR3 coding sequence is TGTGCCAGCAGACCCCGGGAAGGGAGTAACACTGAAGCTTTCTTT.